This is a list of T cell receptor beta chains from one sample in a study of blood T cell repertoires in COVID-19. Some clones are missing from TCRdb's copy, which holds only in-frame ones; the method was immunoSEQ multiplex PCR. The data hold some 180,000 clones, with more than 70% observed a single time. Sequenced: PBMCs or T cells enriched from blood (not recorded which). The receptors derive from a man aged 35 to 55 who had recovered from COVID-19. Both conserved end residues are part of each CDR3. Each record gives: clone size, D gene, J gene, V gene, CDR3 protein, CDR3 DNA. The D gene is left open where the match is weak. Where a row states a size, it is once, few, many or the class of an expanded clone; other rows omit it.

abundance: NA; d_gene: NA; j_gene: TRBJ1-1; v_gene: TRBV5-8; CDR3aa: CASSLRTTRTEAFF; CDR3nt: TGTGCCAGCAGCTTGAGAACAACCAGGACTGAAGCTTTCTTT
abundance: NA; d_gene: NA; j_gene: TRBJ2-7; v_gene: TRBV6-1; CDR3aa: CASSEAGRYEQYF; CDR3nt: TGTGCCAGCAGTGAAGCGGGCCGCTACGAGCAGTACTTC
abundance: NA; d_gene: TRBD2; j_gene: TRBJ2-3; v_gene: TRBV7-6; CDR3aa: CASSLGAGLAGSSTDTQYF; CDR3nt: TGTGCCAGCAGCTTAGGGGCGGGACTAGCGGGATCTAGCACAGATACGCAGTATTTT
abundance: NA; d_gene: TRBD1; j_gene: TRBJ1-2; v_gene: TRBV5-1; CDR3aa: CASSLNRGGYGYTF; CDR3nt: TGCGCCAGCAGCTTGAACAGGGGGGGCTATGGCTACACCTTC
abundance: NA; d_gene: TRBD1; j_gene: TRBJ2-6; v_gene: TRBV27; CDR3aa: CASSPRTGYLSGANVLTF; CDR3nt: TGTGCCAGCAGTCCGAGGACAGGTTATCTCTCTGGGGCCAACGTCCTGACTTTC
abundance: once; d_gene: TRBD1; j_gene: TRBJ1-1; v_gene: TRBV28; CDR3aa: CASSPMTGVITEAFF; CDR3nt: TGTGCCAGCAGCCCCATGACAGGGGTGATCACTGAAGCTTTCTTT
abundance: NA; d_gene: NA; j_gene: TRBJ2-3; v_gene: TRBV9; CDR3aa: CASSVRATADTQYF; CDR3nt: TGTGCCAGCAGCGTCAGAGCGACCGCAGATACGCAGTATTTT
abundance: few; d_gene: TRBD1; j_gene: TRBJ2-7; v_gene: TRBV29-1; CDR3aa: CSASIRTGGEQYF; CDR3nt: TGCAGCGCCTCGATCCGGACAGGCGGGGAGCAGTACTTC
abundance: NA; d_gene: TRBD1; j_gene: TRBJ2-1; v_gene: TRBV19; CDR3aa: CASSKTGGEDEQFF; CDR3nt: TGTGCCAGTAGTAAGACAGGGGGTGAGGATGAGCAGTTCTTC
abundance: once; d_gene: TRBD1; j_gene: TRBJ1-1; v_gene: TRBV10-3; CDR3aa: CAISEPLEGAGNTEAFF; CDR3nt: TGTGCCATCAGTGAGCCCCTGGAGGGGGCTGGAAACACTGAAGCTTTCTTT
abundance: few; d_gene: NA; j_gene: TRBJ2-5; v_gene: TRBV7-9; CDR3aa: CASSGVEETQYF; CDR3nt: TGTGCCAGCAGCGGAGTCGAAGAGACCCAGTACTTC